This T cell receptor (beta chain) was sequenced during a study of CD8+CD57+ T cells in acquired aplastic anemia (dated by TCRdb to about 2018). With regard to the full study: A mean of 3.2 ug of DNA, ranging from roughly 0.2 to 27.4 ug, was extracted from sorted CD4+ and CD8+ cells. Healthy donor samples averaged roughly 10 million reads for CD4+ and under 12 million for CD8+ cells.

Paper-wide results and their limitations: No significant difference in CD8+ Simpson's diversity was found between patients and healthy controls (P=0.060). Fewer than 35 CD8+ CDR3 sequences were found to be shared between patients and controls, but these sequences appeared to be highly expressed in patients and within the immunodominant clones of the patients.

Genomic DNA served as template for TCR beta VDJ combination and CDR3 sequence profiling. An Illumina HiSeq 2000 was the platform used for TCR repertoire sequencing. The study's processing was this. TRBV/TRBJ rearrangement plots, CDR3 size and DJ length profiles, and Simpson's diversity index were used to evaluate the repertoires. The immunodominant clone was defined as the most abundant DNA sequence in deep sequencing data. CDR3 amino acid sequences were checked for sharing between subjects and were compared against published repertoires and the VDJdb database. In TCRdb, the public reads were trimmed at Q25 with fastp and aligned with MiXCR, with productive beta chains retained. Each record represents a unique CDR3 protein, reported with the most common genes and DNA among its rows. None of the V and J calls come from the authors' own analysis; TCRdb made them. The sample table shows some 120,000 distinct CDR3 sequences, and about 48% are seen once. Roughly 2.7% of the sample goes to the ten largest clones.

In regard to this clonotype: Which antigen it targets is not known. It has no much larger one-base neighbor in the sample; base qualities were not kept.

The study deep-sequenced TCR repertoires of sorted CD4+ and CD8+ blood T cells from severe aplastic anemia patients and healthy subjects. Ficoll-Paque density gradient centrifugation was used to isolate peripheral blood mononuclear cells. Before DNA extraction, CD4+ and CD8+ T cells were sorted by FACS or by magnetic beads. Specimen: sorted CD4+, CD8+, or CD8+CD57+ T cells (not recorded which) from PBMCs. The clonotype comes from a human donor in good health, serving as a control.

The nucleotides read TGTGCCAGCAGCTTAGTTGGGACTAGCGGGGGCGGTGAGCAGTACTTC. It encodes CASSLVGTSGGGEQYF. This chain is built from TRBV11-2 and TRBJ2-7, and 14 junctional nucleotides match TRBD2. Trimmed from V: 1 base; trimmed from J: 7 bases; junction bases lacking a gene match: 6. In the germline V gene, CDR1 corresponds to SGHAT and CDR2 to FQNNGV. The CDR3, from cysteine to phenylalanine, totals 16 residues. The read is trimmed to its CDR3 DNA, 48 bases read in frame from base 1.